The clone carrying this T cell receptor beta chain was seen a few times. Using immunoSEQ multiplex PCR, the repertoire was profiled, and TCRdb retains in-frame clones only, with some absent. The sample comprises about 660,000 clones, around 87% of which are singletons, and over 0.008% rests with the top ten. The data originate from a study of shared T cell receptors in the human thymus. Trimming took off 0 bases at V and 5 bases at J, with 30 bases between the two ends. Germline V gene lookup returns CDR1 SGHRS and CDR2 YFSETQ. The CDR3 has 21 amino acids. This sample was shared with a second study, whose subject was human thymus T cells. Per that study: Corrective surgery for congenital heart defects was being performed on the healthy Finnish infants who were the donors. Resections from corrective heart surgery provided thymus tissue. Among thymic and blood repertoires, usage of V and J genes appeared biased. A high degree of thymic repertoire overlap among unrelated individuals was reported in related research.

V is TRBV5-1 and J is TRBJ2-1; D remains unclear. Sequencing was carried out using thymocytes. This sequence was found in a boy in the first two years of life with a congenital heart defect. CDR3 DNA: TGCGCCAGCAGCTTGGCGGCCCTCCTGGCGAACCTAGGTCACGGAGACAATGAGCAGTTCTTC. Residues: CASSLAALLANLGHGDNEQFF. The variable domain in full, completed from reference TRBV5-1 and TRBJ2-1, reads KAGVTQTPRYLIKTRGQQVTLSCSPISGHRSVSWYQQTPGQGLQFLFEYFSETQRNKGNFPGRFSGRQFSNSRSEMNVSTLELGDSALYLCASSLAALLANLGHGDNEQFFGPGTRLTVL.